This T cell receptor (beta chain) appears in the sequencing data of a study of blood T cell repertoires in COVID-19. Assay: immunoSEQ multiplex PCR; the TCRdb copy retains only in-frame clones and omits some. The sample yields under 200,000 clones, around nine tenths seen once. Seattle's enrolled individuals joined amid active infection and were then monitored longitudinally. The length of the CDR3 is 15 residues. CDR1 and CDR2 from the germline V gene are SQVTM and ANQGSEA. Trimming cost V 6 bases and J 5 bases; bases outside gene matches: 12. The clonotype originates from a man aged 55 to 70 with COVID-19, enrolled during active disease. Specimen: peripheral blood. The chain employs TRBV29-1 and TRBJ2-2; 7 bases align to TRBD1. CDR3 amino acids: CSVRGRDRTTGELFF. CDR3 in DNA: TGCAGCGTCCGGGGTCGGGACAGAACTACCGGGGAGCTGTTTTTT.